What follows describes a single T cell receptor beta chain. The antigen it binds to is not known. There are no base qualities to consult, and no much larger clone falls within one base. CD8 naive samples consisted of CD45RO-negative cells that were positively selected for CCR7, yielding a CD45RA+CCR7+ population without TemRA cells. Healthy HIV-negative adults with no recently reported acute infections or vaccinations were included as donors. Every donor was a Caucasian adult residing in Nashville, Tennessee, USA. Blood was collected by leukapheresis, and PBMCs were isolated by Ficoll-Histopaque density gradient centrifugation and then cryopreserved in liquid nitrogen vapor phase. Analytical flow cytometry was used to check the purity and quantity of each magnetically sorted T cell population. Genomic DNA was isolated from every sorted fraction and measured by UV absorbance on a Nanodrop 2000c. Using the deep immunoSEQ assay, TCR CDR3 regions were amplified from genomic DNA by multiplex PCR. For each cell subset, the extracted genomic DNA was distributed evenly across all wells of several immunoSEQ 96-well plates, and each plate served as one replicate. For sorted subsets, each replicate PCR was loaded with 200 ng genomic DNA, equivalent to 25,000 to 35,000 T cell genomes. Purified libraries were quantified with a Qubit 3.0 fluorometer, sized on a Bioanalyzer 2100, and re-quantified with the KAPA Library Quantification kit. Every immunoSEQ 96-well plate was sequenced on a separate single-read 150-cycle Illumina NextSeq 550 flow cell. The paper's data handling went like this. Because the immunoSEQ output held only junctional sequences and lacked quality scores, the filtering could not match the filtering applied to full-length reads. Sequences were annotated with PyIR, a Python wrapper for IgBLAST v1.9, and V/J genes and CDR3 were assigned using IMGT germline references. Reads were filtered out if the reads had weak V/J assignments (E-value above 1e-6), no CDR3, stop codons, out-of-frame junctions, or ambiguous translated residues. V3J clonotypes were defined by identical inferred V gene, J gene, and CDR3 amino acid sequence. To compute the percentage overlap between repertoires, the number of shared unique clonotypes was divided by the size of the smaller repertoire. Three approaches were used to assess repertoire richness: RTK rarefaction, the Chao1 estimator, and Recon v2.1 estimates of unobserved clonotypes. OLGA was used to compute generation probabilities for all TCRbeta clonotypes that the gDNA method yielded from a handful of donors. TCRdb's version of the immuneACCESS table is confined to in-frame rearrangements and falls short of the full clone set. An unresolved V gene accounts for under half of the shortfall where checked; the remainder is of unknown origin. V, J and clone size were drawn from that table, and D and trimming were deduced from the DNA. The sample data list hundreds of thousands of clones, and about 98% of these were observed just once. Approximately 0.33% of the sample lies in the top ten.

Taken from the germline V gene, the CDR1 and CDR2 loops are MNHEY and SVGAGI. V loses 0 bases, J loses 6 bases, and the germline ends lie 17 bases apart. The CDR3 runs 16 residues from the cysteine to the phenylalanine. The sequence is cut down to CDR3 DNA, 48 bases in frame from base 1. This sample stems from a study of shared clonotypes between healthy human individuals (dated by TCRdb to 2020 to 2022). Regarding the study in general: The cohort comprised two women and a few men aged 18 to 49 years. Different laboratories and diverse techniques were used to prepare libraries and sequence TCR repertoires, to increase sequencing depth and limit assay-specific biases. For each donor, three plates each were used for CD4 naive and CD4 memory, two plates were used for CD8 naive, and one plate was used for CD8 memory. To estimate repertoire size and how much clonotypes are shared between individuals, the study performed deep sequencing of blood TCR repertoires from about five healthy adults. Each donor's leukapheresis produced roughly between roughly 0.9 and 9 billion PBMCs. Study-wide conclusions, independent of this receptor: Incomplete sequencing was indicated by rarefaction of sorted-subset datasets, despite the large sequencing depth. Because the study included a small number of donors, the genetic and exposure-history diversity represented was limited. Estimated clonotype richness was generally larger for naive than for memory subsets. Based on pairwise subsampling, the degree of clonotype sharing among donors was expected to be affected by sequencing depth. Higher generation probabilities were observed for clonotypes shared by all four sorted-subset donors than for non-shared clonotypes. Sharing across a few donors was observed for approximately 5% of naive CD4, 3% to 3.5% of naive CD8, over 2% of memory CD4, and roughly 0.43% of memory CD8 clonotypes. Sampling was restricted to blood, and TCR repertoires in tissues likely differ from the TCR repertoires found in blood.

Sequencing used naive CD8+ T cells sorted from blood. This sample's cell subset or site label indicates: CD45RA+CCR7+. The clonotype comes from a man aged 30 to 45 in good health. Rearrangement joined TRBV6-5 to TRBJ1-1, with the D segment identity uncertain. The CDR3 loop reads CASSYSNRAAMAEAFF. The DNA sequence follows: TGTGCCAGCAGTTACTCGAATAGGGCCGCCATGGCTGAAGCTTTCTTT.